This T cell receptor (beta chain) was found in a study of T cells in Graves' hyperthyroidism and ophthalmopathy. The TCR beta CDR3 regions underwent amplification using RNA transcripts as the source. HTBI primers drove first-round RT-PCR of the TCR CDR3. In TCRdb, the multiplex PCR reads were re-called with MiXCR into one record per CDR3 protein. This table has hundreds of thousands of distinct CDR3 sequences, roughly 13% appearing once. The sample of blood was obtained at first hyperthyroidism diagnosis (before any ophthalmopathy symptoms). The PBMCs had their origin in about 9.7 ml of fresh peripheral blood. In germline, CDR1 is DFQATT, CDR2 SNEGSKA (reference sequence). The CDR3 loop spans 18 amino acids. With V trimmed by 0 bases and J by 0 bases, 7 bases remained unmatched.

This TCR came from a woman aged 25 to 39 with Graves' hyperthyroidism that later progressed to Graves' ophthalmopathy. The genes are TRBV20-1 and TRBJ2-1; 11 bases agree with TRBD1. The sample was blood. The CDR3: CSAREWTGGSASYNEQFF. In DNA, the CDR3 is TGCAGTGCTAGAGAATGGACAGGGGGCTCGGCCTCCTACAATGAGCAGTTCTTC.